The clone carrying this T cell receptor beta chain was counted a single time. Its target is unknown. Amplification used 60 Vbeta primers and 13 Jbeta primers. As processed by the authors: As a later analysis found, there were 70 million to 80 million unique TCR beta chains, of which around 9.9 million were shared. Data came from immunoSEQ multiplex PCR; TCRdb stores just in-frame clones and leaves some out. That table is the source of V, J and clone size, and D and trimming were worked out from the DNA. Of some 120,000 clones detected, 80% appear once; the ten largest clones hold 3.3%. The sample is drawn from a study of cytomegalovirus exposure and HLA in healthy donors. Study outcomes and limitations: When analyzed later, a missense DCLRE1C variant was found to be linked to TCR beta V- and J-gene trimming. The authors judged a highly shared variant cluster likely a sequencing artifact.

With 4 bases clipped from V and 5 bases from J, the junction kept 7 bases outside the gene matches. The CDR3 runs to 15 residues. In germline, CDR1 is SGHNT, CDR2 YYREEE (reference sequence). The chain employs TRBV5-4 and TRBJ2-7, with 12 bases aligning to TRBD1. The clonotype originates from a male donor in good health and CMV-seronegative. Sequencing used PBMCs. CDR3 sequence: CASSPRDRGQDEQYF. CDR3 bases: TGTGCCAGCAGCCCCAGGGACAGGGGGCAGGACGAGCAGTACTTC.